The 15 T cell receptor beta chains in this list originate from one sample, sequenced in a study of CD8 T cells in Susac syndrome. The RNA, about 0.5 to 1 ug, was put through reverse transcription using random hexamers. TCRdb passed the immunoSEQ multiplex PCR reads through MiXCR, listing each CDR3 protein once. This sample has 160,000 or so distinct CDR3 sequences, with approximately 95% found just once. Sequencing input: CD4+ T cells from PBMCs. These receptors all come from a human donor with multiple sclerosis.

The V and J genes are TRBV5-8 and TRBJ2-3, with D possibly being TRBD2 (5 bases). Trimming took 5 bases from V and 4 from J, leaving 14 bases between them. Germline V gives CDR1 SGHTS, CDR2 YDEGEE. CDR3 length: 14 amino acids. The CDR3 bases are TGTGCCAGCAGTGGACTGGCTGGCGCAGATACGCAGTATTTT. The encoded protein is CASSGLAGADTQYF.

CDR3 loop: CASSLGSGVISGNTIYF. The CDR3 nucleotides read TGTGCCAGCAGCTTGGGATCAGGAGTGATCTCTGGAAACACCATATATTTT. The chain combines TRBV7-8 with TRBJ1-3; D is unresolved. Germline assignment: CDR1 SGHVS and CDR2 FQNEAQ. The CDR3 is made up of 17 amino acids. V was trimmed by 3 bases and J by 0 bases, leaving 15 bases between them.

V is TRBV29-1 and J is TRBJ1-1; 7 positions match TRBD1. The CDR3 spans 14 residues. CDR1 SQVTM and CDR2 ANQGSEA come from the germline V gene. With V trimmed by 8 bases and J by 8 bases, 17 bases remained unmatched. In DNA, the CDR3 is TGCAGCTTCTCCAGGGGGGAGCTGAATGTAGAAGCTTTCTTT. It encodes CSFSRGELNVEAFF.

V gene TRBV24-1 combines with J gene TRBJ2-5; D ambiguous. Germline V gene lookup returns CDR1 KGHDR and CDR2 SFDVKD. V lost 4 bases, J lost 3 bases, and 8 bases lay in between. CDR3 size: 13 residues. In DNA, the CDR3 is TGTGCCACCAGTGACGCTAATGAAGAGACCCAGTACTTC. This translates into CATSDANEETQYF.

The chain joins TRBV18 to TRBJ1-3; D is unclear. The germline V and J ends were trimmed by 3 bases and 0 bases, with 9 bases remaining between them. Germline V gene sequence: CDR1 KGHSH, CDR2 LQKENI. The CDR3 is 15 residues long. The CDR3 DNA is TGTGCCAGCTCACCTCGAACAGACTCTGGAAACACCATATATTTT. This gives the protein CASSPRTDSGNTIYF.

The CDR3 nucleotides read TGTGCCAGCAGTTATTTAGGGAGGAGCTCCTACGAGCAGTACTTC. Amino acids: CASSYLGRSSYEQYF. This chain joins TRBV27 and TRBJ2-7, with D possibly TRBD2 on 6 matching bases. V was pared by 4 bases and J by 0 bases, with 13 bases between. This CDR3 region has 15 residues. Germline V lookup: CDR1 MNHEY, CDR2 SMNVEV (reference sequence).

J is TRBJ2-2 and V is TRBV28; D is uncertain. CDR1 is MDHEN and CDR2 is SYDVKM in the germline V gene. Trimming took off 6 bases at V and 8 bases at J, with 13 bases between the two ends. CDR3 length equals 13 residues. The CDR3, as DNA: TGTGCCAGCAGCGAACCCGGCACGGGGGAGCTGTTTTTT. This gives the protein CASSEPGTGELFF.

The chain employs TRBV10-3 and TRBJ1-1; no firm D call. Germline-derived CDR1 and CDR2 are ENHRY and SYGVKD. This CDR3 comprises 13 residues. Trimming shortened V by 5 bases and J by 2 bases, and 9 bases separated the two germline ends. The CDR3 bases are TGTGCCATCAGTAGTACACCAAACACTGAAGCTTTCTTT. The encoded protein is CAISSTPNTEAFF.

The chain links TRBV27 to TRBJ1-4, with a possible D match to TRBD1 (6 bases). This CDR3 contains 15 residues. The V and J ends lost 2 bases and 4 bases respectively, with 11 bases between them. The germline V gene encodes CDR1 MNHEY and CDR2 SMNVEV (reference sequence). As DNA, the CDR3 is TGTGCCAGCAGTTTAGCGGGGGCGAGTAATGAAAAACTGTTTTTT. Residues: CASSLAGASNEKLFF. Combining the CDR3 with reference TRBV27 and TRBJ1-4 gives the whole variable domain EAQVTQNPRYLITVTGKKLTVTCSQNMNHEYMSWYRQDPGLGLRQIYYSMNVEVTDKGDVPEGYKVSRKEKRNFPLILESPSPNQTSLYFCASSLAGASNEKLFFGSGTQLSVL.

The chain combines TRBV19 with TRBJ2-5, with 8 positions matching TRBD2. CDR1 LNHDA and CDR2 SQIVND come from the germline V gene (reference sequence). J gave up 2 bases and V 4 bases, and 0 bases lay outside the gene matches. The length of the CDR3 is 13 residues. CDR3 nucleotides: TGTGCCAGTAGTACGGGAGGGCAAGAGACCCAGTACTTC. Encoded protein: CASSTGGQETQYF.

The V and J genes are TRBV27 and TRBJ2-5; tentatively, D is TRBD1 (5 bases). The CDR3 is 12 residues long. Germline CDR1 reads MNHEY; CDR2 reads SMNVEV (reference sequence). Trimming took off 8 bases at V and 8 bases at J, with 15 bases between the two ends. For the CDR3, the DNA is TGTGCCAGCTCCGTGGGTCAGGGAACCCAGTACTTC. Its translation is CASSVGQGTQYF.

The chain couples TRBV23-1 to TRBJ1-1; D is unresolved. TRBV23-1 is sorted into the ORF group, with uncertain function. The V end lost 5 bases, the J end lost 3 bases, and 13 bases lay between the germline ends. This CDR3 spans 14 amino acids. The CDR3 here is CASSDTGTYTEAFF. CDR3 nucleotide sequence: TGCGCCAGCAGTGACACCGGTACGTACACTGAAGCTTTCTTT.

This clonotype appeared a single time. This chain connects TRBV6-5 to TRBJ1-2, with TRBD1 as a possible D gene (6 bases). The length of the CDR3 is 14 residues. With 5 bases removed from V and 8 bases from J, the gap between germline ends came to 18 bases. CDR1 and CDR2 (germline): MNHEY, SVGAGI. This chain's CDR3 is CASSRPGTSDGYTF. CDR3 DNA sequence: TGTGCCAGCAGTCGCCCGGGGACATCTGACGGCTACACCTTC.

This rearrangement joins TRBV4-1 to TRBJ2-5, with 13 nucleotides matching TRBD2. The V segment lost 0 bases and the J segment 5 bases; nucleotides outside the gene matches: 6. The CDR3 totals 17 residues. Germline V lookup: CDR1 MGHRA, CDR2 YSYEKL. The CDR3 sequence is CASSQDGLAGVLETQYF. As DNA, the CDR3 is TGCGCCAGCAGCCAAGACGGACTAGCGGGAGTGCTGGAGACCCAGTACTTC.

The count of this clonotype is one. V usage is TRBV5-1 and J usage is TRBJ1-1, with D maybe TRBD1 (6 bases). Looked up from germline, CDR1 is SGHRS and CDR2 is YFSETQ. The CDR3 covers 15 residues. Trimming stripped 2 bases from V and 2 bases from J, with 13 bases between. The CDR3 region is CASSFTGLGNTEAFF. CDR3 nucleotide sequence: TGCGCCAGCAGCTTCACAGGGCTGGGAAACACTGAAGCTTTCTTT.